This passage covers 16 T cell receptor beta chains from one sample sequenced in a study of blood T cell repertoires in COVID-19. Measured with immunoSEQ multiplex PCR; TCRdb has only the in-frame clones, and not every one. This table has about 100,000 clones, roughly 81% appearing once. Sequenced input: peripheral blood. The receptor source for this set is a man between 40 and 49 years old with active or convalescent COVID-19.

The rearrangement uses TRBV5-1 and TRBJ2-5; 11 nucleotides match TRBD2. The CDR3 spans 17 residues. After removal of 4 bases from V and 2 bases from J, the junction contained 10 bases not matched to a gene. Germline V gives CDR1 SGHRS, CDR2 YFSETQ. CDR3 DNA sequence: TGCGCCAGCAGCCAAAAGCTGGGACTAGCGGAACAAGAGACCCAGTACTTC. Translation gives CASSQKLGLAEQETQYF.

The gene calls are TRBV2 and TRBJ1-2; TRBD1 agrees at 7 bases. There are 13 residues in the CDR3. CDR1 is SNHLY, CDR2 FYNNEI, per germline. V dropped 6 bases and J dropped 8; count of bases not matched to a gene: 9. In DNA form, the CDR3 reads TGTGCCAGCAGGACAGGGATGAGGGACGGCTACACCTTC. This sequence encodes CASRTGMRDGYTF.

The chain uses TRBV3-1 (or the pseudogene TRBV3-2) and TRBJ1-4; 7 nucleotides align to TRBD1. The germline V gene has CDR1 LGHDT and CDR2 YNNKEL (reference sequence). Trimming removed 4 bases from V and 7 bases from J; junction bases left unmatched: 6. The CDR3 consists of 14 residues. The CDR3 sequence is CASSPGTVGEKLFF. DNA for the CDR3: TGTGCCAGCAGCCCCGGGACAGTCGGTGAAAAACTGTTTTTT.

The chain combines TRBV1 with TRBJ2-5; TRBD1, the table's D call, was not compared with the DNA. TRBV1 is described as a pseudogene. This CDR3 has 16 amino acids. CDR3 protein: CTSSQGISYSQETQYF. CDR3 coding DNA: TGCACCAGCAGCCAAGGTATTAGTTACAGCCAAGAGACCCAGTACTTC.

This clone turned up a few times. The chain is built from TRBV18 and TRBJ2-1, with TRBD2 identical over 10 bases. V was clipped by 6 bases and J by 4 bases; unmatched bases: 15. The CDR3 is made up of 18 amino acids. The germline V gene encodes CDR1 KGHSH and CDR2 LQKENI. The CDR3 loop reads CASSTKGLATSRYNEQFF. DNA of the CDR3: TGTGCCAGCTCGACCAAGGGACTAGCGACGAGTAGGTACAATGAGCAGTTCTTC.

This chain joins TRBV20-1 and TRBJ2-2, with 7 nucleotides matching TRBD1. The germline V gene has CDR1 DFQATT and CDR2 SNEGSKA (reference sequence). The CDR3 extends over 11 amino acids. Germline trimming cut 7 bases from V and 4 bases from J; bases unmatched to any gene: 0. The chain's CDR3 is CSGQGTGELFF. The CDR3 nucleotides read TGCAGTGGACAGGGCACCGGGGAGCTGTTTTTT.

The V and J genes are TRBV5-4 and TRBJ1-2; D is undetermined. CDR1 is SGHNT and CDR2 is YYREEE in the germline V gene (reference sequence). V was cut by 1 base and J by 5 bases, with 9 bases left in between. CDR3 size: 13 residues. CDR3 DNA: TGTGCCAGCAGCTTGCCAGAGGGTTATGGCTACACCTTC. It encodes CASSLPEGYGYTF.

The CDR3 reads CASSRDRLYGYTF. CDR3 sequence (DNA): TGTGCCAGCAGCCGCGACAGGCTTTATGGCTACACCTTC. J is TRBJ1-2 and V is TRBV12-3 or TRBV12-4, with D perhaps TRBD1 (6 bases). Trimming left V 6 bases short and J 5 bases short, with 13 bases between. The CDR3 is 13 amino acids.

This clone was detected once. J is TRBJ1-4 and V is TRBV5-4; a possible D gene is TRBD1 (6 bases). Deletions cut 1 base from V and 0 bases from J, with 13 bases between. The CDR3 spans 17 residues. Germline V gene data show CDR1 as SGHNT and CDR2 as YYREEE (reference sequence). The CDR3 region is CASSLRQGTTTNEKLFF. The DNA of the CDR3 is TGTGCCAGCAGCTTGAGGCAGGGGACGACAACTAATGAAAAACTGTTTTTT.

This chain joins TRBV19 and TRBJ1-2; no clear D. Germline CDR1 LNHDA, CDR2 SQIVND (reference sequence). This CDR3 has 15 amino acids. The ends were cut back, 5 bases at V and 2 bases at J, with 15 bases in the middle. CDR3 region: CASSGNWERNYGYTF. The CDR3 coding sequence is TGTGCCAGTAGTGGAAACTGGGAGAGGAACTATGGCTACACCTTC.

This clone was seen just once. The rearrangement joins TRBV19 to TRBJ1-6; D is ambiguous. CDR3 length equals 17 residues. The V and J ends lost 0 bases and 0 bases respectively, with 9 bases between them. Germline CDR1 is LNHDA and CDR2 is SQIVND (reference sequence). The CDR3 loop reads CASSIDATISYNSPLHF. The CDR3, as DNA: TGTGCCAGTAGTATAGATGCGACTATCTCCTATAATTCACCCCTCCACTTT.

The gene calls are TRBV6-5 and TRBJ1-1, with 9 bases matching TRBD1. CDR1 is MNHEY, CDR2 SVGAGI, per germline. The CDR3 totals 15 residues. The trim removed 3 bases at V and 4 bases at J, leaving 6 bases unmatched. The CDR3 loop reads CASSYKPTGGTEAFF. CDR3 sequence (DNA): TGTGCCAGCAGTTATAAGCCGACAGGGGGCACTGAAGCTTTCTTT.

The chain combines TRBV2 with TRBJ1-4; D perhaps matches TRBD1 (6 bases). Trimming took off 6 bases at V and 3 bases at J, with 8 bases between the two ends. This CDR3 has 13 amino acids. CDR1 is SNHLY, CDR2 FYNNEI, per germline. CDR3 DNA sequence: TGTGCCAGCAGCAGGGGAGCTAATGAAAAACTGTTTTTT. Its translation: CASSRGANEKLFF.

The chain links TRBV7-9 to TRBJ1-1, with D perhaps matching TRBD1 (6 bases). The CDR3 has 14 residues. Trimming took off 5 bases at V and 2 bases at J, with 12 bases between the two ends. Germline-derived CDR1 and CDR2 are SEHNR and FQNEAQ (reference sequence). CDR3 in amino acids: CASSTHRENTEAFF. The DNA of the CDR3 is TGTGCCAGCAGCACACACAGGGAAAACACTGAAGCTTTCTTT.

This chain connects TRBV6-2 or TRBV6-3 to TRBJ1-2, with 7 bases identical to TRBD1. The V gene end was trimmed by 5 bases and the J gene end by 5 bases; junction bases not matched to a gene: 5. Looked up from germline, CDR1 is MNHEY and CDR2 is SVGEGT. The CDR3 has 13 residues. CDR3 amino acids: CASSPGQIYGYTF. The CDR3 bases are TGTGCCAGCAGTCCGGGACAGATATATGGCTACACCTTC.

The CDR3 nucleotides read TGTGCCAGCAGTTTATCGCCTCCCAGACTGAACTATGGCTACACCTTC. It yields the protein CASSLSPPRLNYGYTF. This chain connects TRBV27 to TRBJ1-2, with D unclear. Deletions cut 0 bases from V and 2 bases from J, with 13 bases between. CDR1 is MNHEY, CDR2 SMNVEV, per germline (reference sequence). The CDR3 spans 16 residues.